The table lists the clone carrying this T cell receptor (beta chain) with a count of one. Its antigen is unknown. The repertoire was sequenced with immunoSEQ multiplex PCR; TCRdb's copy has only in-frame clones and lacks some. The table shows around 400,000 clones, with about nine tenths occurring only once. The data stem from a study of cytomegalovirus exposure and HLA in healthy donors. Study-wide results and limits: The study put 150 to 200 TCR beta chains on its list as cytomegalovirus-associated.

This CDR3 has 16 amino acids. Germline CDR1 LNHNV, CDR2 YYDKDF (reference sequence). Germline trimming cut 5 bases from V and 0 bases from J; bases unmatched to any gene: 8. Input material: PBMCs. This clonotype was sampled from a woman aged 18-35 years in good health and CMV-seronegative. This chain connects TRBV15 to TRBJ2-7; 9 nucleotides match TRBD2. The DNA for the CDR3 is TGTGCCACCAGCTTTATTCTAGCGGGACCCTCCTACGAGCAGTACTTC. Translated: CATSFILAGPSYEQYF.